The following is a T cell receptor beta chain sequence with its context. As originally analysed: Cell counts per sample came from amplifying reference gene primers. Sequencing was performed with immunoSEQ multiplex PCR; in TCRdb, only in-frame clones are kept and a portion is missing. That table supplies the V and J calls and clone size; D and trimming were determined from the DNA. Of about 240,000 clones listed, around 90% are singletons. The CDR3 runs 17 residues. CDR1 is SGHRS and CDR2 is YFSETQ in the germline V gene. V shed 0 bases, J shed 6 bases, and the junction held 10 bases outside the gene matches. This specimen comes from a study of blood T cell repertoires in COVID-19. Study-wide background: Samples came from the United States, Italy and Spain, spanning acute and convalescent COVID-19. The analysed material was cDNA or gDNA that came from T cells, B-cell-depleted T cells, or PBMCs.

This receptor was obtained from a man aged 55 to 69 who had recovered from COVID-19. The sequencing input was peripheral blood. This rearrangement joins TRBV5-1 to TRBJ2-5; TRBD2 agrees at 11 bases. CDR3 amino acids: CASSLVASGGLGQTQYF. The CDR3 DNA reads TGCGCCAGCAGCTTGGTCGCTAGCGGGGGGCTAGGACAGACCCAGTACTTC.